These 21 T cell receptor beta chains were all obtained from the same sample, sequenced in a study of T cells after yellow fever vaccination. One entry per CDR3 protein, called by TCRdb with MiXCR from the 5' RACE reads. This table holds 450,000 to 650,000 distinct CDR3 sequences, approximately 13% found once. The starting material was PBMCs, obtained on the day of the yellow fever booster vaccination. The receptors were gathered from a man aged 30-40 years who received the YFV17D yellow fever vaccine.

The J gene is TRBJ1-1, the V gene TRBV25-1; no firm D call. The CDR3 consists of 12 residues. With 2 bases removed from V and 6 bases from J, the gap between germline ends came to 7 bases. Germline assignment: CDR1 MGHDK and CDR2 SYGVNS. The CDR3 sequence: CASSENYAEAFF. The CDR3 coding sequence is TGTGCCAGCAGTGAAAATTATGCTGAAGCTTTCTTT.

The V and J genes are TRBV7-2 and TRBJ1-4; D is perhaps TRBD1 (6 bases). Germline V lookup: CDR1 SGHTA, CDR2 FQGNSA. Trimming cost V 1 base and J 8 bases, with 14 bases left between them. This CDR3 has 15 residues. The DNA of the CDR3 is TGTGCCAGCAGCTTAGTACCCGGGGGCGGCGAAAAACTGTTTTTT. Its protein product is CASSLVPGGGEKLFF.

In this sample, this clonotype turned up a few times. The chain combines TRBV5-1 with TRBJ1-2, with TRBD1 matching 7 bases. Per the germline V gene, CDR1 is SGHRS and CDR2 is YFSETQ. The CDR3 is 14 residues long. The junction had 9 bases not matched to a gene; V was cut back by 5 bases and J by 5 bases. The CDR3 reads CASSPRTGDYGYTF. The CDR3 DNA is TGCGCCAGCAGTCCTCGGACAGGTGATTATGGCTACACCTTC.

This clonotype appeared a few times. The chain employs TRBV20-1 and TRBJ2-7; TRBD1 is a possible D gene (5 bases). Trimming shortened V by 5 bases and J by 5 bases, and 16 bases separated the two germline ends. Germline CDR1 reads DFQATT; CDR2 reads SNEGSKA (reference sequence). The CDR3 covers 13 residues. CDR3 sequence reads: CSAAQGRRNEQYF. The CDR3 DNA is TGCAGTGCTGCCCAGGGTAGGCGTAACGAGCAGTACTTC.

This clonotype was seen more than once but under ten times. The J gene is TRBJ1-6, the V gene TRBV5-6; D call uncertain. CDR1 is SGHDT and CDR2 is YYEEEE in the germline V gene. The CDR3 has 13 residues. V lost 5 bases and J 7 bases, leaving 10 bases between the germline ends. CDR3 nucleotide sequence: TGTGCCAGCAGTCCAGTAGGGAATTCACCCCTCCACTTT. Translated: CASSPVGNSPLHF.

This clonotype was seen a handful of times. The CDR3, as DNA: TGTGCCAGCAGTTATTTGGGAGTGGGGGGCTTTTACGAGCAGTACTTC. This sequence encodes CASSYLGVGGFYEQYF. This chain connects TRBV27 to TRBJ2-7; D possibly matches TRBD1 or TRBD2 (6 bases each). V lost 4 bases and J 4 bases, leaving 20 bases between the germline ends. The CDR3 is 16 amino acids. Germline lookup yields CDR1 MNHEY and CDR2 SMNVEV (reference sequence).

The rearrangement uses TRBV5-1 and TRBJ2-2, with TRBD2 as a possible D gene (6 bases). CDR3 size: 14 residues. V lost 0 bases and J 6 bases, leaving 9 bases between the germline ends. The germline gives CDR1 SGHRS, CDR2 YFSETQ. The DNA for the CDR3 is TGCGCCAGCAGCTTGGGCCCGGGAGCCGGGGAGCTGTTTTTT. It specifies CASSLGPGAGELFF.

CDR3 DNA: TGCGCCAGCAGCCAAGACGCAGGCGGGAGGGCTAATGAGCAGTTCTTC. Translated, it gives CASSQDAGGRANEQFF. The chain links TRBV4-3 to TRBJ2-1, with 9 bases fitting TRBD2. The germline V gene encodes CDR1 LGHNA and CDR2 YSLEER. Germline trimming cut 0 bases from V and 7 bases from J; bases unmatched to any gene: 7. The CDR3 covers 16 residues.

The chain employs TRBV29-1 and TRBJ1-1, with D possibly TRBD1 on 5 matching bases. Deletions cut 4 bases from V and 1 base from J, with 7 bases between. Germline V lookup: CDR1 SQVTM, CDR2 ANQGSEA. CDR3 length: 12 amino acids. This CDR3 is CSVGGRNTEAFF. Here the CDR3 DNA reads TGCAGCGTTGGGGGGAGGAACACTGAAGCTTTCTTT.

The chain uses TRBV7-9 and TRBJ1-2; D unclear. Trimming pared 1 base from V and 6 bases from J, leaving 15 bases between. The CDR3 loop spans 15 amino acids. Germline V gives CDR1 SEHNR, CDR2 FQNEAQ (reference sequence). In DNA, the CDR3 is TGTGCCAGCAGCTTAGGAGGTTCCGGCCTGGATGGCTACACCTTC. This gives the protein CASSLGGSGLDGYTF.

The chain carries TRBV5-1 and TRBJ2-7; 7 bases fit TRBD1. J gave up 1 base and V 0 bases, and 10 bases lay outside the gene matches. Germline V gene sequence: CDR1 SGHRS, CDR2 YFSETQ. This CDR3 contains 17 residues. The CDR3 reads CASSLAVRHRGSYEQYF. For the CDR3, the DNA is TGCGCCAGCAGCTTGGCCGTACGACACAGGGGTTCCTACGAGCAGTACTTC.

The J gene is TRBJ2-3, the V gene TRBV15; D remains unclear. Germline CDR1 reads LNHNV; CDR2 reads YYDKDF (reference sequence). V gave up 3 bases and J gave up 3 bases, with 4 bases separating them. The CDR3 sequence is 12 residues long. CDR3 in amino acids: CATSRGTDTQYF. In DNA, the CDR3 is TGTGCCACCAGCAGGGGGACAGATACGCAGTATTTT. Based on the CDR3 plus reference TRBV15 and TRBJ2-3, the full variable domain is DAMVIQNPRYQVTQFGKPVTLSCSQTLNHNVMYWYQQKSSQAPKLLFHYYDKDFNNEADTPDNFQSRRPNTSFCFLDIRSPGLGDTAMYLCATSRGTDTQYFGPGTRLTVL.

The V and J genes are TRBV25-1 and TRBJ2-4, with 12 positions matching TRBD2. Germline loops: CDR1 MGHDK, CDR2 SYGVNS. The CDR3 has 19 amino acids. CDR3 sequence: CDPRRGGLAGSLAKNIQYF. As DNA, the CDR3 is TGTGACCCACGGAGGGGAGGACTAGCGGGAAGCTTAGCCAAAAACATTCAGTACTTC.

CDR3 sequence (DNA): TGCAGTGTGGGGGCCACAATGACCTACGAGCAGTACTTC. Its protein is CSVGATMTYEQYF. The rearrangement uses TRBV20-1 and TRBJ2-7; TRBD1 might be the D (6 bases). V was pared by 7 bases and J by 2 bases, with 15 bases between. Germline lookup yields CDR1 DFQATT and CDR2 SNEGSKA (reference sequence). This CDR3 is built from 13 residues.

This clonotype was seen a handful of times. V gene TRBV5-1 combines with J gene TRBJ2-1; maybe TRBD2 (6 bases). V was shortened by 4 bases and J by 8 bases, with 16 bases between the two germline ends. This CDR3 has 14 amino acids. Germline values: CDR1 SGHRS, CDR2 YFSETQ. The CDR3 region has the DNA TGCGCCAGCAGCGGGACTGTCTCGGAGGATGAGCAGTTCTTC. This translates into CASSGTVSEDEQFF. Filled out from reference TRBV5-1 and TRBJ2-1, the complete variable domain reads KAGVTQTPRYLIKTRGQQVTLSCSPISGHRSVSWYQQTPGQGLQFLFEYFSETQRNKGNFPGRFSGRQFSNSRSEMNVSTLELGDSALYLCASSGTVSEDEQFFGPGTRLTVL.

The genes are TRBV7-2 and TRBJ1-4; 7 positions match TRBD1. CDR1 SGHTA and CDR2 FQGNSA come from the germline V gene. The CDR3 length is 15 residues. The ends lost 4 bases at V and 4 bases at J; junction bases unmatched: 6. The CDR3 nucleotides read TGTGCCAGCAGCTCCCAGACAGGGCTTAATGAAAAACTGTTTTTT. It translates to CASSSQTGLNEKLFF.

This clonotype has just a few counts. The rearrangement links TRBV4-1 to TRBJ2-3, with 9 bases lining up with TRBD1. The CDR3 covers 22 residues. In germline, CDR1 is MGHRA, CDR2 YSYEKL. The V gene end was trimmed by 0 bases and the J gene end by 4 bases; junction bases not matched to a gene: 23. CDR3 in DNA: TGCGCCAGCAGCCAAGATCGGTGGGAGACAGGGGGACGCGGGGCCGGGGCAGATACGCAGTATTTT. It yields the protein CASSQDRWETGGRGAGADTQYF.

This sequence joins TRBV5-8 and TRBJ1-4; 7 nucleotides agree with TRBD1. Germline lookup yields CDR1 SGHTS and CDR2 YDEGEE. The V and J ends lost 6 bases and 8 bases, in that order; junction bases with no gene match: 13. CDR3 length equals 15 residues. The CDR3 DNA reads as TGTGCCAGCACCCCTCGGTCGACAGGGTCGGAAAAACTGTTTTTT. As protein: CASTPRSTGSEKLFF.

This clonotype was counted only a few times. The V and J genes are TRBV14 and TRBJ2-7; no clear D. V shed 2 bases and J shed 3 bases, with 14 bases lying between them. Germline V gives CDR1 SGHDN, CDR2 FVKESK. This CDR3 is built from 15 residues. This CDR3 reads CASSQTVSFLYEQYF. The CDR3 nucleotides are TGTGCCAGCAGCCAAACAGTCAGTTTCCTCTACGAGCAGTACTTC.

The table lists this clonotype with a few counts. This sequence joins TRBV6-2 or TRBV6-3 and TRBJ2-6; D call uncertain. The CDR3 consists of 18 residues. Germline CDR1 is MNHEY and CDR2 is SVGEGT. Trimming pared 0 bases from V and 0 bases from J, leaving 12 bases between. The CDR3 DNA reads as TGTGCCAGCAGTTACTCGAATTCACTTGCCTCTGGGGCCAACGTCCTGACTTTC. This codes for CASSYSNSLASGANVLTF.

This clonotype was seen a few times. The chain employs TRBV29-1 and TRBJ2-1; D possibly corresponds to TRBD1 (6 bases). In germline, CDR1 is SQVTM, CDR2 ANQGSEA. V lost 8 bases to trimming and J lost 5 bases, with 16 bases between them. The CDR3 loop spans 13 amino acids. The DNA for the CDR3 is TGCAGCACCCGCCCCGACAGGAACAATGAGCAGTTCTTC. This encodes CSTRPDRNNEQFF.